Listed here are 11 T cell receptor beta chains from one sample, sequenced in a study of glioma-infiltrating T cells. TCR alpha and beta CDR3 regions were amplified from RNA using iRepertoire nested multiplex PCR. In TCRdb, the multiplex PCR reads were re-called with MiXCR into one record per CDR3 protein. The repertoire holds 150,000 to 200,000 distinct CDR3 sequences, under 55% seen once, with roughly 5.5% in the top ten. The specimen sequenced was glioma tissue, nonneoplastic brain tissue, or PBMCs (not recorded which). The origin of the receptors is a human donor with low-grade glioma or glioblastoma, undergoing nonglioma brain surgery, or in good health (not recorded which).

This chain joins TRBV5-1 and TRBJ2-7; D may be TRBD2 (7 bases). Germline values: CDR1 SGHRS, CDR2 YFSETQ. The CDR3 covers 15 residues. Trimming cost V 4 bases and J 4 bases, with 18 bases left between them. DNA for the CDR3: TGCGCCAGCAGCGTGGACGGGGGGCCCTCTTACGAGCAGTACTTC. Its translation: CASSVDGGPSYEQYF. Together with reference TRBV5-1 and TRBJ2-7, the CDR3 gives the full variable domain: KAGVTQTPRYLIKTRGQQVTLSCSPISGHRSVSWYQQTPGQGLQFLFEYFSETQRNKGNFPGRFSGRQFSNSRSEMNVSTLELGDSALYLCASSVDGGPSYEQYFGPGTRLTVT.

This clonotype is labeled as medium-sized. The rearrangement uses TRBV28 and TRBJ1-5; D might be TRBD1 (6 bases). Trimming shortened V by 2 bases and J by 6 bases, and 11 bases separated the two germline ends. The CDR3 contains 14 residues. Germline lookup yields CDR1 MDHEN and CDR2 SYDVKM. Here the CDR3 reads CASSLQTGSQPQHF. CDR3 DNA: TGTGCCAGCAGTTTACAGACAGGCTCTCAGCCCCAGCATTTT.

A few counts support this clonotype. V usage is TRBV2 and J usage is TRBJ2-7; TRBD1 might be the D (5 bases). V was shortened by 11 bases and J by 7 bases, with 18 bases between the two germline ends. Per the germline V gene, CDR1 is SNHLY and CDR2 is FYNNEI. This CDR3 spans 12 amino acids. The CDR3 DNA sequence: TGTGCCGGAAGACAGACACTTGAGGAGCAGTACTTC. It yields the protein CAGRQTLEEQYF.

This chain joins TRBV12-3 or TRBV12-4 and TRBJ2-3, with 8 bases fitting TRBD1. Trimming took 4 bases from V and 4 from J; bases not matched to a gene: 10. The CDR3 sequence is 16 residues long. CDR3 region: CASSSTRGRSSDTQYF. CDR3 nucleotides: TGTGCCAGCAGTTCAACCAGGGGGCGAAGTTCAGATACGCAGTATTTT.

This clonotype was picked up many times. The rearrangement joins TRBV28 to TRBJ2-1; a weak D match, TRBD1 (6 bases). V was pared by 7 bases and J by 6 bases, with 13 bases between. The CDR3 has 13 amino acids. Germline lookup yields CDR1 MDHEN and CDR2 SYDVKM. Here the CDR3 DNA reads TGTGCCAGCACCCAGGGGCCCGCCAATGAGCAGTTCTTC. Its protein is CASTQGPANEQFF.

This clonotype was observed at least ten times. This chain joins TRBV27 and TRBJ2-5, with D unclear. V was shortened by 5 bases and J by 2 bases, with 9 bases between the two germline ends. Germline V gives CDR1 MNHEY, CDR2 SMNVEV (reference sequence). The CDR3 consists of 13 residues. The CDR3 nucleotides are TGTGCCAGCAGTCGAGCTAGACAAGAGACCCAGTACTTC. It is translated as CASSRARQETQYF.

The chain has TRBV11-1 and TRBJ2-7, with 11 bases identical to TRBD2. Germline-derived CDR1 and CDR2 are SGHAT and FQDESV (reference sequence). J gave up 4 bases and V 0 bases, and 2 bases lay outside the gene matches. This CDR3 region has 15 residues. The CDR3 protein is CASSLATSGSYEQYF. In DNA, the CDR3 is TGTGCCAGCAGCTTAGCCACTAGCGGGAGTTACGAGCAGTACTTC.

The chain has TRBV12-3 or TRBV12-4 and TRBJ1-5, with a possible D match to TRBD1 (6 bases). The germline V and J ends were trimmed by 5 bases and 9 bases, with 11 bases remaining between them. This CDR3 comprises 12 residues. In DNA form, the CDR3 reads TGTGCCAGCAGTACAGGGACACGGCCCCAGCATTTT. Its translation: CASSTGTRPQHF.

This clonotype was detected ten times or more. J is TRBJ2-1 and V is TRBV28, with 10 bases matching TRBD2. Per the germline V gene, CDR1 is MDHEN and CDR2 is SYDVKM. J gave up 7 bases and V 4 bases, and 7 bases lay outside the gene matches. The CDR3 has 15 amino acids. As DNA, the CDR3 is TGTGCCAGCAGTTCCGGACTAGCGGCCAATAATGAGCAGTTCTTC. Its translation is CASSSGLAANNEQFF.

A single count supports this clonotype. A read error may account for a junction end that differs from germline. CDR3 residues: CSAIQDRGFQDTQYF. As DNA, the CDR3 is TGCAGTGCTATCCAGGACAGGGGGTTTCAAGATACCCAGTACTTC. The chain employs TRBV20-1 and TRBJ2-5; 10 bases fit TRBD1. From germline, CDR1 is DFQATT and CDR2 SNEGSKA (reference sequence). This CDR3 is built from 15 residues.

The chain carries TRBV19 and TRBJ2-1; 9 nucleotides match TRBD2. CDR3 length equals 17 residues. V lost 10 bases, J lost 7 bases, and 20 bases stayed unmatched. Per germline, CDR1 LNHDA and CDR2 SQIVND (reference sequence). The CDR3 sequence is CATRSPLSGRSGNEQFF. The CDR3 nucleotides are TGTGCCACCAGAAGCCCCCTTAGCGGGAGATCGGGGAATGAGCAGTTCTTC.